The 8 T cell receptor beta chains below all came from one sample that was sequenced in a study of T cell responses to AZD1222 COVID-19 vaccine. Sequencing was performed with immunoSEQ multiplex PCR; in TCRdb, only in-frame clones are kept and a portion is missing. The sample records approximately 81,000 clones, just over 90% being singletons. Specimen: peripheral blood, collected on day 0 of MenACWY control vaccination. The receptor set was obtained from an adult in good health.

The chain couples TRBV5-1 to TRBJ2-3; D remains ambiguous. This CDR3 comprises 15 residues. CDR1 and CDR2 (germline): SGHRS, YFSETQ. Trimming took 4 bases from V and 2 from J, leaving 14 bases between them. CDR3 nucleotide sequence: TGCGCCAGCAGCCCAGGTCAGCGCGACACAGATACGCAGTATTTT. This translates into CASSPGQRDTDTQYF. Using reference TRBV5-1 and TRBJ2-3 for the parts outside the CDR3, the full variable domain is KAGVTQTPRYLIKTRGQQVTLSCSPISGHRSVSWYQQTPGQGLQFLFEYFSETQRNKGNFPGRFSGRQFSNSRSEMNVSTLELGDSALYLCASSPGQRDTDTQYFGPGTRLTVL.

V and J are TRBV29-1 and TRBJ2-7, with 9 bases lining up with TRBD1. The CDR3 loop spans 13 amino acids. J lost 4 bases, V lost 4 bases, and 5 bases had no gene match. The germline V gene has CDR1 SQVTM and CDR2 ANQGSEA. Written as DNA, the CDR3 is TGCAGCGTTGGAGGGACAGGGTCATACGAGCAGTACTTC. It yields the protein CSVGGTGSYEQYF.

This clone was counted between two and nine times. The V gene is TRBV6-2 or TRBV6-3, the J gene TRBJ2-5; D is perhaps TRBD2 (6 bases). CDR1 is MNHEY, CDR2 SVGEGT, per germline. This CDR3 spans 17 amino acids. V shed 5 bases and J shed 6 bases, with 25 bases lying between them. This CDR3 reads CASSKPLGGVRDQTQYF. CDR3 bases: TGTGCCAGCAGTAAACCCCTCGGAGGGGTGAGGGACCAGACCCAGTACTTC.

This chain joins TRBV27 and TRBJ2-7; TRBD2 is a possible D gene (5 bases). V lost 3 bases to trimming and J lost 2 bases, with 14 bases between them. This CDR3 region has 15 residues. The V gene's germline CDR1 is MNHEY and CDR2 SMNVEV (reference sequence). In DNA form, the CDR3 reads TGTGCCAGCAGTTTCACCCCGACCGGGACCTACGAGCAGTACTTC. Its translation: CASSFTPTGTYEQYF.

The chain couples TRBV29-1 to TRBJ1-1, with D uncertain. Between the trimmed V and J ends, which lost 2 bases and 1 base, there was a span of 8 bases. The CDR3 sequence is 13 residues long. The germline gives CDR1 SQVTM, CDR2 ANQGSEA. The CDR3 DNA reads as TGCAGCGTTGAATTGGTGAGGAACACTGAAGCTTTCTTT. It is translated as CSVELVRNTEAFF.

Only a few counts were recorded for this clone. This chain links TRBV11-2 with TRBJ1-2; the D gene is possibly TRBD1 (6 bases). Germline lookup yields CDR1 SGHAT and CDR2 FQNNGV. The V end lost 1 base, the J end lost 8 bases, and 20 bases lay between the germline ends. The CDR3 is made up of 16 amino acids. CDR3 bases: TGTGCCAGCAGCTTAGCCCAAGGGGGGGGCCGACGAGGCTACACCTTC. Translated: CASSLAQGGGRRGYTF.

V usage is TRBV7-7 and J usage is TRBJ2-1; D is unresolved. This CDR3 region has 13 residues. In germline, CDR1 is SSHAT, CDR2 FNYEAQ (reference sequence). The CDR3 bases are TGTGCTAGCTCACCTTTCCCGGATGTTCGGCAGTTCTTC. Translated: CASSPFPDVRQFF.

The chain recombines TRBV7-8 with TRBJ2-1, with 12 bases identical to TRBD2. This CDR3 spans 17 amino acids. In germline, CDR1 is SGHVS, CDR2 FQNEAQ. V shed 2 bases, J shed 9 bases, and the junction held 11 bases outside the gene matches. In DNA, the CDR3 is TGTGCCAGCAGCTTAAAGTCAGGTCTAGCGGGAGGGGCTGAGCAGTTCTTC. Protein sequence: CASSLKSGLAGGAEQFF.